This T cell receptor beta chain was obtained from a study of beta chain features in type 1 diabetes. This clone was seen only a few times. Its antigen is not known. Study findings and constraints: Whether TCRB rearrangement is influenced by HLA type was left unresolved in this analysis. The naive, central memory and Treg TCRB repertoires of patients appeared to be more similar to one another than those of healthy donors. At VDJ recombination sites, type 1 diabetes patients had fewer insertions and more deleted nucleotides.

Germline lookup yields CDR1 SGHTA and CDR2 FQGNSA. The CDR3 extends over 14 amino acids. J gave up 10 bases and V 2 bases, and 9 bases lay outside the gene matches. Isolated RNA was reverse transcribed in full, so expressed TCRB transcripts were sequenced. Naive, central memory and regulatory T cell samples averaged roughly 3.8 million reads. The method was immunoSEQ multiplex PCR; TCRdb's version includes in-frame clones alone and lacks a portion of them. This repertoire shows some 410,000 clones, roughly 14% found once; its top ten account for roughly 0.036%. V and J are TRBV7-2 and TRBJ1-2; 8 bases line up with TRBD1. This sequence originates from a young man in good health. The sequenced sample was naive CD4+ T cells from blood. CDR3 in amino acids: CASSLRSDREDYTF. The CDR3 DNA follows: TGTGCCAGCAGCTTACGATCGGACAGGGAAGACTACACCTTC.